The 12 T cell receptor beta chains below come from one sample, sequenced in a study of identical twins. TCRdb passed the 5' RACE reads through MiXCR, listing each CDR3 protein once. The sample shows 1.5 million to 2 million distinct CDR3 sequences, about 32% of them seen only once. Source material: cord blood. All receptors derive from a newborn girl in good health.

In its sample, this clonotype was seen many times. The chain employs TRBV2 and TRBJ2-3; 10 bases line up with TRBD2. CDR1 is SNHLY and CDR2 is FYNNEI in the germline V gene. V shed 3 bases, J shed 8 bases, and the junction held 2 bases outside the gene matches. This CDR3 has 13 amino acids. The CDR3 coding sequence is TGTGCCAGCAGTGACCGACTAGCGGGTACGCAGTATTTT. It translates to CASSDRLAGTQYF.

V usage is TRBV12-3 or TRBV12-4 and J usage is TRBJ2-7; D unclear. The CDR3 is 13 residues long. The V end was cut by 3 bases, the J end by 4 bases, with 10 bases between. The CDR3 nucleotides are TGTGCCAGCAGTTTGGGGATTGTGTACGAGCAGTACTTC. Its translation is CASSLGIVYEQYF.

This clonotype showed up many times. The chain uses TRBV28 and TRBJ1-2, with 7 bases that match TRBD1. CDR1 is MDHEN, CDR2 SYDVKM, per germline. With 2 bases clipped from V and 4 bases from J, the junction kept 4 bases outside the gene matches. The CDR3 has 14 amino acids. The CDR3 DNA sequence: TGTGCCAGCAGTTTAAGGGACAGCATCTATGGCTACACCTTC. Protein sequence: CASSLRDSIYGYTF.

This clonotype has at least ten counts. V usage is TRBV10-3 and J usage is TRBJ2-4; TRBD1 matches at 9 bases. The length of the CDR3 is 13 residues. Looked up from germline, CDR1 is ENHRY and CDR2 is SYGVKD. V gave up 4 bases and J gave up 5 bases; unmatched junction bases: 0. CDR3 sequence (DNA): TGTGCCATCAGTGGGACAGGGGAAAACATTCAGTACTTC. It yields the protein CAISGTGENIQYF.

The chain couples TRBV5-1 to TRBJ2-5, with D tentatively TRBD2 (7 bases). Germline CDR1 reads SGHRS; CDR2 reads YFSETQ. V lost 4 bases, J lost 4 bases, and 17 bases lay in between. The CDR3 spans 15 residues. Here the CDR3 DNA reads TGCGCCAGCAGCCCGACGTACGGGGGGCGAGAGACCCAGTACTTC. It codes for CASSPTYGGRETQYF.

V and J are TRBV5-1 and TRBJ2-4; no clear D. Germline loops: CDR1 SGHRS, CDR2 YFSETQ. The germline V and J ends were trimmed by 0 bases and 0 bases, with 13 bases remaining between them. This CDR3 region has 17 residues. The CDR3 nucleotides read TGCGCCAGCAGCTTGGAAGGACCGAGATCAGCCAAAAACATTCAGTACTTC. Translated, it gives CASSLEGPRSAKNIQYF.

The V and J genes are TRBV12-3 or TRBV12-4 and TRBJ2-1, with D perhaps matching TRBD2 (5 bases). The CDR3 runs 15 residues. The V gene lost 6 bases and the J gene lost 3 bases, with 15 bases spanning the gap. CDR3 loop: CASSPTRSFYNEQFF. DNA for the CDR3: TGTGCCAGCAGCCCTACTAGATCCTTCTACAATGAGCAGTTCTTC.

The chain has TRBV24-1 and TRBJ1-2, with D possibly being TRBD1 (6 bases). CDR3 length: 17 residues. Germline V gene data show CDR1 as KGHDR and CDR2 as SFDVKD. The V end was cut by 5 bases, the J end by 1 base, with 19 bases between. This CDR3 reads CATSGATAARGNYGYTF. CDR3 DNA sequence: TGTGCCACCAGTGGCGCGACAGCCGCCAGGGGTAACTATGGCTACACCTTC.

This chain joins TRBV19 and TRBJ2-1, with D perhaps TRBD2 (5 bases). The CDR3 is 16 amino acids. V gave up 5 bases and J gave up 6 bases, with 20 bases separating them. Germline V gene sequence: CDR1 LNHDA, CDR2 SQIVND (reference sequence). This chain's CDR3 is CASSPGLPKTVNEQFF. CDR3 bases: TGTGCCAGTAGTCCAGGACTCCCTAAAACAGTCAATGAGCAGTTCTTC. The full variable domain, rest sourced from reference TRBV19 and TRBJ2-1, is DGGITQSPKYLFRKEGQNVTLSCEQNLNHDAMYWYRQDPGQGLRLIYYSQIVNDFQKGDIAEGYSVSREKKESFPLTVTSAQKNPTAFYLCASSPGLPKTVNEQFFGPGTRLTVL.

The chain combines TRBV5-4 with TRBJ1-4, with D perhaps TRBD1 (6 bases). V gave up 4 bases and J gave up 3 bases, with 13 bases separating them. Per the germline V gene, CDR1 is SGHNT and CDR2 is YYREEE (reference sequence). This CDR3 contains 15 residues. The CDR3 is CASSPRQAPNEKLFF. DNA for the CDR3: TGTGCCAGCAGCCCGAGACAGGCGCCTAATGAAAAACTGTTTTTT.

This clonotype was detected ten times or more. The J gene is TRBJ2-1, the V gene TRBV3-1; D call uncertain. Germline values: CDR1 LGHDT, CDR2 YNNKEL (reference sequence). The length of the CDR3 is 14 residues. V lost 2 bases, J lost 2 bases, and 7 bases lay in between. The CDR3 loop is CASSQRATYNEQFF. The CDR3 coding sequence is TGTGCCAGCAGCCAACGGGCAACCTACAATGAGCAGTTCTTC.

This clonotype was picked up a small number of times. This chain joins TRBV6-1 and TRBJ2-5; D remains ambiguous. Between the trimmed V and J ends, which lost 8 bases and 4 bases, there was a span of 20 bases. The germline V gene encodes CDR1 MNHNS and CDR2 SASEGT. The CDR3 has 15 amino acids. CDR3 residues: CASLRTGTGRETQYF. Written as DNA, the CDR3 is TGTGCCAGCCTCAGAACCGGTACGGGTCGAGAGACCCAGTACTTC.